These T cell receptor beta chains were read from a single sample in a study of T cell responses to AZD1222 COVID-19 vaccine. The table came from immunoSEQ multiplex PCR; TCRdb's copy has only in-frame clones and leaves some out. The sample lists some 99,000 clones, approximately 87% occurring once. The starting material was peripheral blood, obtained 28 days after the second AZD1222 dose. These receptors came from an adult who received the AZD1222 COVID-19 vaccine. CDR3s include the opening cysteine and the closing phenylalanine or tryptophan. The D gene is left open where the match is weak. Expanded clones get a size class; other rows say once, few or many, or leave the size out.

>few|TRBJ1-2|TRBV30|.
CAWSMGAGGYTF
TGTGCCTGGAGTATGGGGGCTGGTGGCTACACCTTC
>.|TRBJ2-2|TRBV9|.
CASSRPTGELFF
TGTGCCAGCAGCAGACCCACCGGGGAGCTGTTTTTT
>.|TRBJ1-1|TRBV5-4|.
CASSLGPGLDPEAFF
TGTGCCAGCAGCTTGGGACCGGGCTTAGACCCTGAAGCTTTCTTT
>.|TRBJ2-1|TRBV29-1|.
CSVGIRETYNEQFF
TGCAGCGTTGGGATCAGGGAAACCTACAATGAGCAGTTCTTC
>.|TRBJ2-1|TRBV5-1|TRBD1
CASSLGTGQGEGEQFF
TGCGCCAGCAGCTTGGGAACGGGACAGGGGGAAGGTGAGCAGTTCTTC
>.|TRBJ1-1|TRBV19|.
CASYTGEWDTEAFF
TGTGCCAGCTATACCGGGGAATGGGACACTGAAGCTTTCTTT
>.|TRBJ1-1|TRBV6-5|.
CASTGRVGTEAFF
TGTGCCAGCACGGGCAGGGTCGGCACTGAAGCTTTCTTT
>.|TRBJ2-7|TRBV7-2|.
CASSSYYEQYF
TGTGCCAGCAGCTCTTACTACGAGCAGTACTTC
>once|TRBJ2-5|TRBV7-2|.
CASSLVGTETQYF
TGTGCCAGCAGCTTAGTAGGCACAGAGACCCAGTACTTC
>.|TRBJ2-3|TRBV3-1/TRBV3-2|TRBD2
CASSRTSGAMDTQYF
TGTGCCAGCAGCCGGACTAGCGGGGCAATGGATACGCAGTATTTT
>.|TRBJ2-7|TRBV6-2/TRBV6-3|.
CASSYVQPLVAEQYF
TGTGCCAGCAGTTACGTCCAGCCGCTAGTCGCGGAGCAGTACTTC
>.|TRBJ1-1|TRBV19|.
CASSWGSTEAFF
TGTGCCAGTAGTTGGGGAAGCACTGAAGCTTTCTTT
>once|TRBJ2-7|TRBV7-9|TRBD2
CASSNHRTSGSRAYEQYF
TGTGCCAGCAGCAACCACAGGACTAGCGGGAGTAGGGCCTACGAGCAGTACTTC
>.|TRBJ2-2|TRBV4-2|.
CASSQERGALTGELFF
TGTGCCAGCAGCCAAGAGAGGGGGGCCCTCACCGGGGAGCTGTTTTTT
>.|TRBJ1-5|TRBV6-1|.
CASSDEGKSNQPQHF
TGTGCCAGCAGTGATGAGGGTAAGAGCAATCAGCCCCAGCATTTT
>.|TRBJ2-7|TRBV3-1/TRBV3-2|.
CASSQDDDEQYF
TGTGCCAGCAGCCAAGATGACGACGAGCAGTACTTC
>.|TRBJ1-2|TRBV4-3|TRBD1
CASSRRQGANYGYTF
TGCGCCAGCAGCCGGAGACAGGGGGCTAACTATGGCTACACCTTC
>once|TRBJ2-7|TRBV7-9|TRBD2
CASRGLAGESPYEQYF
TGTGCCAGCAGGGGGTTAGCGGGAGAATCGCCCTACGAGCAGTACTTC
>.|TRBJ2-3|TRBV18|TRBD2
CASSPTSGADTQYF
TGTGCCAGCTCACCGACTAGCGGGGCGGATACGCAGTATTTT
>.|TRBJ1-6|TRBV3-1/TRBV3-2|.
CASSQGTVNSPLHF
TGTGCCAGCAGCCAAGGGACAGTAAATTCACCCCTCCACTTT
>.|TRBJ2-1|TRBV9|TRBD2
CASSLAGGLNEQFF
TGTGCCAGCAGCCTGGCGGGGGGGCTCAATGAGCAGTTCTTC
>.|TRBJ2-7|TRBV18|.
CASSPSKLSSYEQYF
TGTGCCAGCTCACCCTCGAAACTAAGCTCCTACGAGCAGTACTTC
>.|TRBJ2-3|TRBV4-1|.
CASSQEPHRFTDTQYF
TGCGCCAGCAGCCAAGAACCGCACAGGTTCACAGATACGCAGTATTTT
>.|TRBJ1-1|TRBV5-4|.
CASSSPNTEAFF
TGTGCCAGCAGCTCCCCAAACACTGAAGCTTTCTTT
>.|TRBJ1-3|TRBV10-3|.
CATGEVNGNTIYF
TGTGCCACCGGGGAGGTTAACGGAAACACCATATATTTT
>.|TRBJ1-3|TRBV10-3|.
CAISESGVLAGNTIYF
TGTGCCATCAGTGAGTCAGGGGTATTAGCTGGAAACACCATATATTTT
>once|TRBJ2-7|TRBV28|.
CASRRFTGMYEQYF
TGTGCCAGCAGGCGGTTTACAGGGATGTACGAGCAGTACTTC
>.|TRBJ1-2|TRBV30|TRBD1
CAWSSIPGGNGYTF
TGTGCCTGGAGTTCTATCCCAGGGGGGAATGGCTACACCTTC
>.|TRBJ2-6|TRBV19|.
CASSTQPGSQDSGANVLTF
TGTGCCAGTAGTACACAACCGGGCAGCCAAGACTCTGGGGCCAACGTCCTGACTTTC
>.|TRBJ2-7|TRBV19|.
CASSMSGTKGDEQYF
TGTGCCAGTAGTATGTCGGGGACAAAAGGAGACGAGCAGTACTTC
>.|TRBJ2-7|TRBV6-5|.
CASSYRGRNEQYF
TGTGCCAGCAGTTACCGGGGGAGGAACGAGCAGTACTTC
>once|TRBJ1-2|TRBV30|.
CAWRISYGYTF
TGTGCCTGGAGGATATCCTATGGCTACACCTTC
>.|TRBJ2-4|TRBV7-2|TRBD1
CASSMTGALGNIQYF
TGTGCCAGCAGCATGACAGGGGCCCTGGGAAACATTCAGTACTTC
>.|TRBJ1-5|TRBV19|.
CASSIVGGQPQHF
TGTGCCAGTAGTATAGTCGGGGGTCAGCCCCAGCATTTT
>once|TRBJ1-3|TRBV2|.
CASITEYSGNTIYF
TGTGCCAGCATTACGGAGTACTCTGGAAACACCATATATTTT
>.|TRBJ2-1|TRBV7-2|.
CASSFRASRRNEQFF
TGTGCCAGCAGCTTCCGGGCCTCGCGGCGCAATGAGCAGTTCTTC
>.|TRBJ2-7|TRBV7-9|TRBD1
CASSLAVVRGLGEQYF
TGTGCCAGCAGCTTAGCGGTCGTCAGGGGGCTAGGGGAGCAGTACTTC
>.|TRBJ2-2|TRBV10-3|.
CAISVLTGELFF
TGTGCCATCAGTGTCCTCACCGGGGAGCTGTTTTTT
>.|TRBJ2-2|TRBV29-1|TRBD2
CSVLGTSATGELFF
TGCAGCGTTTTGGGGACTAGCGCCACCGGGGAGCTGTTTTTT
>.|TRBJ2-3|TRBV18|.
CASSPPAPADTQYF
TGTGCCAGCTCACCACCTGCCCCTGCGGATACGCAGTATTTT
>.|TRBJ1-5|TRBV29-1|.
CSVSLDTNQPQHF
TGCAGCGTATCCTTGGATACCAATCAGCCCCAGCATTTT